A single sample gave rise to the 3 T cell receptor beta chains below, sequenced in a study of vaccination effects on CD4 cells after COVID-19 (dated by TCRdb to between 2021 and 2024). The protocol used for the library was the immunoSEQ multiplex PCR assay. Sourced from immuneACCESS, this table was stored by TCRdb with only in-frame sequences that have V and J called. A share of the clones is absent; for the studies checked, an unresolved V gene accounts for under half, and the remainder has no known explanation. In this sample the table shows about 70,000 clones, 60% to 80% of which occur a single time. In total, the top ten clones hold roughly 1.9% of the sample. Antigens for these TCRs are unknown. After less than 13 days of culture, CD4+ T cells were isolated with the EasySep CD4+ T cell isolation kit. The sequences come from CD4+ T cells from PBMCs cultured without peptide, collected before COVID-19 vaccination. Source of these receptors: a human donor who received a COVID-19 vaccine.

This clone was counted between two and nine times. V gene TRBV7-2 combines with J gene TRBJ1-2; 8 bases fit TRBD1. The CDR3 contains 15 residues. The junction had 8 bases not matched to a gene; V was cut back by 5 bases and J by 3 bases. Germline V lookup: CDR1 SGHTA, CDR2 FQGNSA. In DNA form, the CDR3 reads TGTGCCAGCAGCGTGTTCAGGGGGCTAGACTATGGCTACACCTTC. Protein: CASSVFRGLDYGYTF.

This chain links TRBV19 with TRBJ1-5; D remains unclear. The CDR3 contains 14 residues. Per germline, CDR1 LNHDA and CDR2 SQIVND (reference sequence). The ends were cut back, 3 bases at V and 0 bases at J, with 6 bases in the middle. This CDR3 reads CASSMRSSNQPQHF. The DNA of the CDR3 is TGTGCCAGTAGTATGAGGAGTAGCAATCAGCCCCAGCATTTT. Complete variable domain (other parts from reference TRBV19 and TRBJ1-5): DGGITQSPKYLFRKEGQNVTLSCEQNLNHDAMYWYRQDPGQGLRLIYYSQIVNDFQKGDIAEGYSVSREKKESFPLTVTSAQKNPTAFYLCASSMRSSNQPQHFGDGTRLSIL.

This chain connects TRBV18 to TRBJ1-6; possible D gene TRBD1, 5 bases. The V and J ends lost 5 bases and 4 bases respectively, with 15 bases between them. Germline loops: CDR1 KGHSH, CDR2 LQKENI. CDR3 length: 16 residues. CDR3 protein: CASSSQGQFYNSPLHF. The CDR3 DNA sequence: TGTGCCAGCTCATCCCAAGGACAATTTTATAATTCACCCCTCCACTTT. The full variable domain, in which reference TRBV18 and TRBJ1-6 provide the parts outside the CDR3, is NAGVMQNPRHLVRRRGQEARLRCSPMKGHSHVYWYRQLPEEGLKFMVYLQKENIIDESGMPKERFSAEFPKEGPSILRIQQVVRGDSAAYFCASSSQGQFYNSPLHFGNGTRLTVT.